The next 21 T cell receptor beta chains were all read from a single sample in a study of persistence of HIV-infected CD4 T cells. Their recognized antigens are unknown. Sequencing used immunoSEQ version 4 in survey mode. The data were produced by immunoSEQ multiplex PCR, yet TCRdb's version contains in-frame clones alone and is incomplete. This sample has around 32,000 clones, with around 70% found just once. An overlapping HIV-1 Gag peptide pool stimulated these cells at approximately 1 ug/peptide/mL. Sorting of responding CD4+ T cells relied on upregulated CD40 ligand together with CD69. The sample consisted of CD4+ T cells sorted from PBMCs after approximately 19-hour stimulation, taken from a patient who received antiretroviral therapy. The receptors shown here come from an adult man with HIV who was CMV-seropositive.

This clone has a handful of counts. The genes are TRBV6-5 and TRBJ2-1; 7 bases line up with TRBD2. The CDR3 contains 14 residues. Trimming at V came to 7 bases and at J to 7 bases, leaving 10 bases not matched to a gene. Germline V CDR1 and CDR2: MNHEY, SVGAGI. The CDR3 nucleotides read TGTGCCAGCACCCCACTTGGCGGGGGAAATGAGCAGTTCTTC. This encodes CASTPLGGGNEQFF.

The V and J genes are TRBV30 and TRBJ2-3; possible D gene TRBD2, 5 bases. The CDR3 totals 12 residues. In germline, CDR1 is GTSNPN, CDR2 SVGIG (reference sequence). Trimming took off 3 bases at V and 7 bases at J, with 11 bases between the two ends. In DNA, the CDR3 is TGTGCCTGGAGCGCAGGAGGATATACGCAGTATTTT. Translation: CAWSAGGYTQYF. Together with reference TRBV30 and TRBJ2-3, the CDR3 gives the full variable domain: SQTIHQWPATLVQPVGSPLSLECTVEGTSNPNLYWYRQAAGRGLQLLFYSVGIGQISSEVPQNLSASRPQDRQFILSSKKLLLSDSGFYLCAWSAGGYTQYFGPGTRLTVL.

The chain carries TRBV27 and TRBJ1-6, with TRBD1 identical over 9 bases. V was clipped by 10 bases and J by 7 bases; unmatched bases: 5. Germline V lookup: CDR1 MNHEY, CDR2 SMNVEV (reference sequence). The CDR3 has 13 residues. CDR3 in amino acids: CATKTGGNSPLHF. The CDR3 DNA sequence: TGTGCCACTAAGACAGGGGGAAATTCACCCCTCCACTTT.

The CDR3 DNA reads TGTGCCAGCAGTTTATCAATCAGCACAGATACGCAGTATTTT. Its translation: CASSLSISTDTQYF. V and J are TRBV28 and TRBJ2-3; D gene unclear. The germline V gene has CDR1 MDHEN and CDR2 SYDVKM. V was cut by 1 base and J by 0 bases, with 5 bases left in between. The CDR3 spans 14 residues.

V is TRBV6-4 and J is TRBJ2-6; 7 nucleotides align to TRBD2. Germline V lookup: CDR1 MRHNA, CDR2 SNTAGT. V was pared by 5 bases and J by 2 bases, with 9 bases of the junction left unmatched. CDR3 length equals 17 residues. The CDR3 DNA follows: TGTGCCAGCAGTCCTGGGGGGGACGGGGCTGGGGCCAACGTCCTGACTTTC. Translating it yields CASSPGGDGAGANVLTF.

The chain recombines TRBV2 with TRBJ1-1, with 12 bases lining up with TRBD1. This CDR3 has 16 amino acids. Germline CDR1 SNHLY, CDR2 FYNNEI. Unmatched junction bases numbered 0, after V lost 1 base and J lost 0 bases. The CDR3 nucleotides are TGTGCCAGCAGTGAAGGGGACAGGGGGCTGAACACTGAAGCTTTCTTT. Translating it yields CASSEGDRGLNTEAFF.

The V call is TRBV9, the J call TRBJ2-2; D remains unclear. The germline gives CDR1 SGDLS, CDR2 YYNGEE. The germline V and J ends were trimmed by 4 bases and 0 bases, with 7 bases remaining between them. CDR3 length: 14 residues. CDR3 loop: CASSTETNTGELFF. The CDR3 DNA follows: TGTGCCAGCAGCACAGAAACGAACACCGGGGAGCTGTTTTTT.

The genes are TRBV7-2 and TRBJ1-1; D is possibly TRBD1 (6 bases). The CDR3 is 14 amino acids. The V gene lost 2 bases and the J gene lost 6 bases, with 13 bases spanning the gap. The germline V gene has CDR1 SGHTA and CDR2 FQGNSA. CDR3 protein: CASSLYGRGPEAFF. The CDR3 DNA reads TGTGCCAGCAGCTTATATGGCAGGGGTCCTGAAGCTTTCTTT.

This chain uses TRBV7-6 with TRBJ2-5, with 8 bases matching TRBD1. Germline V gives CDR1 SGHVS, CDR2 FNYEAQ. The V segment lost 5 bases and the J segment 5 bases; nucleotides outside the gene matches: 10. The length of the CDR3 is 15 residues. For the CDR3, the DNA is TGTGCCAGCAGCCTTCAGGGGGCGCGGAGGGAGACCCAGTACTTC. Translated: CASSLQGARRETQYF.

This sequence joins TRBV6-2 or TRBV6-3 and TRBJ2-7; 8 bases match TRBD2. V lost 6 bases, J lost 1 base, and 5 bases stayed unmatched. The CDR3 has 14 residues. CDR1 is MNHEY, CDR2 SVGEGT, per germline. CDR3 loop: CASSRAGASYEQYF. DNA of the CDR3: TGTGCCAGCAGCCGAGCGGGGGCATCCTACGAGCAGTACTTC.

This CDR3 is CASSYSTPNYGYTF. CDR3 in DNA: TGTGCCAGCAGTTACTCCACACCTAACTATGGCTACACCTTC. The V and J genes are TRBV6-5 and TRBJ1-2; D not certain. The CDR3 is 14 residues long. Trimming took 0 bases from V and 0 from J, leaving 5 bases between them. Looked up from germline, CDR1 is MNHEY and CDR2 is SVGAGI.

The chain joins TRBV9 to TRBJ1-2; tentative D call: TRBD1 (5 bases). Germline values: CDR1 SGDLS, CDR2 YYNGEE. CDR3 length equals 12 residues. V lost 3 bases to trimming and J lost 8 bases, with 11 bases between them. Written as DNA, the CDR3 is TGTGCCAGCAGCGCCTCAGGGAAGGGCTACACCTTC. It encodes CASSASGKGYTF.

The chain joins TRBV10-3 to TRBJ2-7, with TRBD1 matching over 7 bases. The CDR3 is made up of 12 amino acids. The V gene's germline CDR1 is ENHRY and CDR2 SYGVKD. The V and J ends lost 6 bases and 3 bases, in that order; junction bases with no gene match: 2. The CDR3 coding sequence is TGTGCCATCAGGGGGACAGACTACGAGCAGTACTTC. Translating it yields CAIRGTDYEQYF.

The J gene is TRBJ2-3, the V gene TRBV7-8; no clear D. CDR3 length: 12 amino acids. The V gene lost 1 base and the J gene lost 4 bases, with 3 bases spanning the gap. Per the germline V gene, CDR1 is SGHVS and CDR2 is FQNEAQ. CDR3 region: CASSLGADTQYF. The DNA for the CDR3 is TGTGCCAGCAGCTTAGGAGCAGATACGCAGTATTTT.

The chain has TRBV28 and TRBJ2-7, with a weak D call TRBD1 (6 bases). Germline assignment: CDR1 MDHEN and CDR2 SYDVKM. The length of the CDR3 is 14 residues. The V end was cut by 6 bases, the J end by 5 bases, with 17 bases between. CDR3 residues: CASSLDRTRHEQYF. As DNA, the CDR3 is TGTGCCAGCAGCCTCGACAGGACCCGCCACGAGCAGTACTTC.

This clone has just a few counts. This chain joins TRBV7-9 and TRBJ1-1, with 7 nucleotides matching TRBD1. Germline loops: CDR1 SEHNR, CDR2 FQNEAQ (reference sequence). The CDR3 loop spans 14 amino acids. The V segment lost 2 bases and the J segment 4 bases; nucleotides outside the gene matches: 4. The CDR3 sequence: CASSLSQGSTEAFF. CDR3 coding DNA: TGTGCCAGCAGCTTATCACAGGGGAGCACTGAAGCTTTCTTT.

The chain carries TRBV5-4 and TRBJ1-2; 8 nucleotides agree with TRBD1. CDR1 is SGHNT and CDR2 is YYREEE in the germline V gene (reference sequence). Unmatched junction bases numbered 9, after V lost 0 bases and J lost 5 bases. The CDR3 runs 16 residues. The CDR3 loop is CASSLAGGQATYGYTF. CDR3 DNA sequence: TGTGCCAGCAGCTTGGCGGGGGGACAGGCAACTTATGGCTACACCTTC. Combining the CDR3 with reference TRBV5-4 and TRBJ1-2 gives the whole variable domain ETGVTQSPTHLIKTRGQQVTLRCSSQSGHNTVSWYQQALGQGPQFIFQYYREEENGRGNFPPRFSGLQFPNYSSELNVNALELDDSALYLCASSLAGGQATYGYTFGSGTRLTVV.

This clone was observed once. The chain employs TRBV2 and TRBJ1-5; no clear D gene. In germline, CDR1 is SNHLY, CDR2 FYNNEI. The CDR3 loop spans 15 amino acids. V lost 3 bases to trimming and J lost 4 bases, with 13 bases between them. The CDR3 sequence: CASSEAVERNQPQHF. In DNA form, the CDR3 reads TGTGCCAGCAGTGAGGCCGTAGAACGGAATCAGCCCCAGCATTTT.

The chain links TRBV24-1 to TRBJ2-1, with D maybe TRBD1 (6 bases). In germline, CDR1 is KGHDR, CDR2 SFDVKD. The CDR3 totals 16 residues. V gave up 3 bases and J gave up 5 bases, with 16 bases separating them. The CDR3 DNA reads TGTGCCACCAGTGATCCAGGGCAGGGGACCAACAATGAGCAGTTCTTC. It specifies CATSDPGQGTNNEQFF.

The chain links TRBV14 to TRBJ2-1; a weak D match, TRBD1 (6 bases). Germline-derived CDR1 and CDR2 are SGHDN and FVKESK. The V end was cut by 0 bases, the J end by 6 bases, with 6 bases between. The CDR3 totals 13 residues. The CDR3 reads CASSQDRGNEQFF. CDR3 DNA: TGTGCCAGCAGCCAAGACAGGGGCAATGAGCAGTTCTTC.

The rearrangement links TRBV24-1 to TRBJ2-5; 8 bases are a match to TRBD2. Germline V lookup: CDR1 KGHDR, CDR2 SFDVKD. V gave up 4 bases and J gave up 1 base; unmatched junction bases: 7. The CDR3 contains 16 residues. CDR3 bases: TGTGCCACCAGTGACGGGTCAGCGGGGGCCCAAGAGACCCAGTACTTC. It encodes CATSDGSAGAQETQYF.